These 18 T cell receptor beta chains were all obtained from the same sample, sequenced in a study of blood T cell repertoires in COVID-19. The table came from immunoSEQ multiplex PCR; TCRdb's copy has only in-frame clones and leaves some out. This table holds under 250,000 clones, around 90% found once. Sequences were obtained from peripheral blood. The receptors shown here come from a man older than 75 with acute or convalescent COVID-19.

The gene calls are TRBV5-5 and TRBJ1-6; the match to TRBD1 covers 9 bases. The trim removed 4 bases at V and 13 bases at J, leaving 15 bases unmatched. This CDR3 contains 16 residues. Germline V lookup: CDR1 SGHKS, CDR2 YYEKEE (reference sequence). CDR3 sequence reads: CASSPLGTGLIAPLHF. CDR3 nucleotides: TGTGCCAGCAGCCCTTTGGGGACAGGGTTAATTGCCCCCCTCCACTTT.

The V gene is TRBV11-1, the J gene TRBJ2-7; 10 nucleotides match TRBD2. This CDR3 has 15 amino acids. V shed 1 base and J 4 bases; nucleotides not matched to a gene: 4. The germline V gene has CDR1 SGHAT and CDR2 FQDESV (reference sequence). The CDR3 sequence is CASSLVAGGRYEQYF. As DNA, the CDR3 is TGTGCCAGCAGCTTAGTAGCGGGAGGCCGTTACGAGCAGTACTTC.

The V gene is TRBV14, the J gene TRBJ2-2, with TRBD2 matching over 8 bases. The V segment lost 2 bases and the J segment 5 bases; nucleotides outside the gene matches: 7. The CDR3 runs 16 residues. Germline-derived CDR1 and CDR2 are SGHDN and FVKESK. The CDR3 region has the DNA TGTGCCAGCAGCCAATCCGCGGGAGGACGGACCGGGGAGCTGTTTTTT. It yields the protein CASSQSAGGRTGELFF.

J is TRBJ1-4 and V is TRBV4-3, with 7 positions matching TRBD1. The V gene end was trimmed by 2 bases and the J gene end by 4 bases; junction bases not matched to a gene: 7. Germline CDR1 is LGHNA and CDR2 is YSLEER. There are 16 residues in the CDR3. The CDR3, as DNA: TGCGCCAGCAGCCAACGAGCAGGGGGAATTAATGAAAAACTGTTTTTT. It translates to CASSQRAGGINEKLFF.

This chain uses TRBV19 with TRBJ1-2; no reliable D call. V lost 1 base to trimming and J lost 4 bases, with 10 bases between them. The CDR3 spans 14 residues. Per the germline V gene, CDR1 is LNHDA and CDR2 is SQIVND (reference sequence). Written as DNA, the CDR3 is TGTGCCAGTAGTATAGCCCCTCGACTCTATGGCTACACCTTC. Amino acid sequence: CASSIAPRLYGYTF.

Only a few counts were recorded for this clone. The chain combines TRBV2 with TRBJ1-1, with 7 bases aligning to TRBD1. CDR3 length equals 13 residues. Germline V lookup: CDR1 SNHLY, CDR2 FYNNEI. Trimming at V came to 7 bases and at J to 3 bases, leaving 5 bases not matched to a gene. DNA of the CDR3: TGTGCCAGCACCCTGACAGGGTACACTGAAGCTTTCTTT. Translated, it gives CASTLTGYTEAFF.

The V call is TRBV19, the J call TRBJ2-5, with 11 bases aligning to TRBD1. The CDR3 totals 13 residues. V lost 7 bases, J lost 5 bases, and 3 bases stayed unmatched. The germline V gene has CDR1 LNHDA and CDR2 SQIVND (reference sequence). The chain's CDR3 is CASTGQGVETQYF. CDR3 coding DNA: TGTGCCAGTACGGGACAGGGGGTCGAGACCCAGTACTTC. Supplemented by reference TRBV19 and TRBJ2-5, the full variable domain reads DGGITQSPKYLFRKEGQNVTLSCEQNLNHDAMYWYRQDPGQGLRLIYYSQIVNDFQKGDIAEGYSVSREKKESFPLTVTSAQKNPTAFYLCASTGQGVETQYFGPGTRLLVL.

The gene calls are TRBV6-5 and TRBJ2-3, with 7 bases identical to TRBD2. This CDR3 contains 15 residues. V was pared by 6 bases and J by 4 bases, with 10 bases of the junction left unmatched. Germline CDR1 MNHEY, CDR2 SVGAGI. CDR3 loop: CASRQKREPPDTQYF. For the CDR3, the DNA is TGTGCCAGCAGGCAGAAGCGGGAACCTCCAGATACGCAGTATTTT.

This sequence joins TRBV10-3 and TRBJ2-3; perhaps TRBD2 as D (5 bases). V lost 3 bases and J 1 base, leaving 8 bases between the germline ends. Germline CDR1 is ENHRY and CDR2 is SYGVKD. This CDR3 is 14 amino acids long. The CDR3 loop reads CAISDVGGTDTQYF. Written as DNA, the CDR3 is TGTGCCATCAGTGACGTCGGGGGCACAGATACGCAGTATTTT.

The chain uses TRBV27 and TRBJ1-2; a possible D gene is TRBD1 (6 bases). Germline CDR1 MNHEY, CDR2 SMNVEV (reference sequence). V lost 6 bases, J lost 2 bases, and 10 bases lay in between. The CDR3 totals 13 residues. For the CDR3, the DNA is TGTGCCAGCAGGGCACAGGGAAACTATGGCTACACCTTC. This translates into CASRAQGNYGYTF.

The genes are TRBV28 and TRBJ1-5; the match to TRBD1 covers 9 bases. CDR3 size: 15 residues. CDR1 and CDR2 from the germline V gene are MDHEN and SYDVKM. V shed 6 bases and J 5 bases; nucleotides not matched to a gene: 8. CDR3 amino acids: CASRFGGQGYQPQHF. DNA of the CDR3: TGTGCCAGCAGGTTCGGGGGACAGGGCTATCAGCCCCAGCATTTT.

The V and J genes are TRBV3-1 (or the pseudogene TRBV3-2) and TRBJ2-5, with D possibly matching TRBD2 (5 bases). The CDR3 is made up of 16 amino acids. The V end lost 1 base, the J end lost 1 base, and 13 bases lay between the germline ends. Germline-derived CDR1 and CDR2 are LGHDT and YNNKEL (reference sequence). The CDR3 loop reads CASSQVAGRGQETQYF. The DNA of the CDR3 is TGTGCCAGCAGCCAAGTTGCGGGCCGAGGCCAAGAGACCCAGTACTTC.

J is TRBJ1-6 and V is TRBV7-9; possibly TRBD1 for D (5 bases). CDR1 is SEHNR and CDR2 is FQNEAQ in the germline V gene (reference sequence). The length of the CDR3 is 17 residues. Between the trimmed V and J ends, which lost 6 bases and 7 bases, there was a span of 22 bases. The CDR3: CASSSTAPALVNSPLHF. CDR3 DNA: TGTGCCAGCAGTTCGACAGCGCCCGCCTTAGTAAATTCACCCCTCCACTTT.

About this clone itself: Other nucleotide sequences in the sample specify the same CDR3. V gene TRBV7-9 combines with J gene TRBJ2-4, with TRBD1 matching over 7 bases. V shed 1 base, J shed 0 bases, and the junction held 3 bases outside the gene matches. The CDR3 loop spans 16 amino acids. CDR1 and CDR2 from the germline V gene are SEHNR and FQNEAQ (reference sequence). The CDR3 reads CASSLGQGVAKNIQYF. The CDR3 region has the DNA TGTGCCAGCAGCTTAGGGCAGGGGGTAGCCAAAAACATTCAGTACTTC.

This sequence joins TRBV7-2 and TRBJ1-3; 8 bases are a match to TRBD1. This CDR3 comprises 14 residues. With V trimmed by 3 bases and J by 6 bases, 4 bases remained unmatched. The germline gives CDR1 SGHTA, CDR2 FQGNSA. The CDR3 DNA is TGTGCCAGCAGCTTGGGACAGGAGTTAAACACCATATATTTT. Amino acid sequence: CASSLGQELNTIYF.

V and J are TRBV20-1 and TRBJ2-1; the match to TRBD1 covers 11 bases. V gave up 3 bases and J gave up 4 bases; unmatched junction bases: 5. Per the germline V gene, CDR1 is DFQATT and CDR2 is SNEGSKA (reference sequence). The CDR3 sequence is 15 residues long. This chain's CDR3 is CSASKDRGPYNEQFF. The CDR3, as DNA: TGCAGTGCTAGTAAGGACAGGGGGCCATACAATGAGCAGTTCTTC.

The chain is built from TRBV7-3 and TRBJ2-2; unclear D gene. The CDR3 loop spans 12 amino acids. Germline V gene sequence: CDR1 SGHTA, CDR2 FQGTGA. Trimming took off 1 base at V and 6 bases at J, with 3 bases between the two ends. Here the CDR3 reads CASSLSAGELFF. The CDR3 DNA is TGTGCCAGCAGCTTAAGCGCCGGGGAGCTGTTTTTT.

A few counts support this clone. This chain connects TRBV19 to TRBJ1-1; 10 bases fit TRBD1. V was clipped by 5 bases and J by 5 bases; unmatched bases: 5. The germline V gene encodes CDR1 LNHDA and CDR2 SQIVND (reference sequence). There are 14 residues in the CDR3. The CDR3 protein is CASSDPGQGTEAFF. Here the CDR3 DNA reads TGTGCCAGTAGTGACCCGGGACAGGGGACTGAAGCTTTCTTT.